This is a list of T cell receptor beta chains from one sample in a study of blood T cell repertoires in COVID-19. Some clones are missing from TCRdb's copy, which holds only in-frame ones; the method was immunoSEQ multiplex PCR. The sample holds roughly 180,000 clones, 80% seen once. The specimen was PBMCs or T cells enriched from blood (not recorded which). Source of these receptors: a man aged 55-75 years who had been exposed to COVID-19. The CDR3 runs from the conserved cysteine through the conserved F or W. D genes are given only for firm matches.

d_call j_call v_call cdr3_length cdr3_aa
NA TRBJ1-1 TRBV28 14 CASSLPRGVTEAFF
NA TRBJ1-5 TRBV2 14 CASSVTFSNQPQHF
TRBD1 TRBJ1-1 TRBV11-2 14 CASSPPTGATEAFF
NA TRBJ2-7 TRBV6-5 15 CASSYSRWGEVGQYF
NA TRBJ2-2 TRBV12-3/TRBV12-4 11 CATRGRGELFF
TRBD2 TRBJ2-5 TRBV4-1 16 CASSHRLAGVGETQYF
NA TRBJ1-5 TRBV27 13 CASSFQGNQPQHF
NA TRBJ1-6 TRBV7-9 13 CASSLGGDSPLHF
NA TRBJ1-2 TRBV2 13 CASSEFSGYGYTF
NA TRBJ2-6 TRBV9 18 CASSVSTRRTSGANVLTF
NA TRBJ1-1 TRBV19 14 CASSIYRGNTEAFF
NA TRBJ2-7 TRBV4-3 15 CASSQVLGVYYEQYF
NA TRBJ1-2 TRBV2 13 CASSETVIYGYTF
NA TRBJ1-1 TRBV7-8 16 CASSLGSGLTGTEAFF
TRBD1 TRBJ1-6 TRBV7-3 15 CASSLGDRDESPLHF
NA TRBJ1-1 TRBV29-1 10 CSVEDREAFF
NA TRBJ2-5 TRBV2 13 CASRAGWQETQYF